This entry lists 14 T cell receptor beta chains sequenced from one sample in a study of T-cell memory formation after mild COVID-19. One entry per CDR3 protein, called by TCRdb with MiXCR from the 5' RACE reads. The sample holds about 250,000 distinct CDR3 sequences, 15% to 19% seen once. Sequencing input: PBMCs or a T cell subset sorted from them (not recorded which). The receptors were sampled from an adult woman who had mild COVID-19 (a few samples of this study predate the infection). Cell type and time point are not known.

The chain uses TRBV6-1 and TRBJ2-3; 8 bases align to TRBD1. Germline-derived CDR1 and CDR2 are MNHNS and SASEGT. The CDR3 has 14 amino acids. V lost 6 bases to trimming and J lost 6 bases; unmatched junction nucleotides: 8. The CDR3 region has the DNA TGTGCCAGCAGGCCGGACAGGGTGAGCGATACGCAGTATTTT. Protein product: CASRPDRVSDTQYF.

The chain couples TRBV29-1 to TRBJ2-3; tentatively, D is TRBD2 (6 bases). This CDR3 has 13 amino acids. Trimming stripped 4 bases from V and 1 base from J, with 9 bases between. Germline CDR1 reads SQVTM; CDR2 reads ANQGSEA. The CDR3 loop is CSVAPSGTDTQYF. The CDR3 DNA is TGCAGCGTTGCCCCTAGCGGCACAGATACGCAGTATTTT.

This clonotype has just a few counts. The rearrangement links TRBV29-1 to TRBJ2-7, with 9 nucleotides matching TRBD2. Trimming cost V 6 bases and J 2 bases; bases outside gene matches: 8. The CDR3 extends over 14 amino acids. The germline gives CDR1 SQVTM, CDR2 ANQGSEA. The CDR3 loop is CSVEIAGEPYEQYF. CDR3 sequence (DNA): TGCAGCGTCGAAATAGCGGGAGAACCCTACGAGCAGTACTTC.

This clonotype was seen a few times. For the CDR3, the DNA is TGTGCCAGCAGCTTAGCAGGCAGCGAAAAACTGTTTTTT. Its translation is CASSLAGSEKLFF. This chain links TRBV7-9 with TRBJ1-4, with unresolved D. CDR3 length equals 13 residues. V dropped 0 bases and J dropped 8 bases, with 7 bases sitting between them. Germline V CDR1 and CDR2: SEHNR, FQNEAQ (reference sequence). Full variable domain (outside the CDR3, taken from reference TRBV7-9 and TRBJ1-4): DTGVSQNPRHKITKRGQNVTFRCDPISEHNRLYWYRQTLGQGPEFLTYFQNEAQLEKSRLLSDRFSAERPKGSFSTLEIQRTEQGDSAMYLCASSLAGSEKLFFGSGTQLSVL.

The CDR3 DNA reads TGTGCCAGCAGCGGGGGCACCGGGACAGGGGCCGCATACGAGCAGTACTTC. It yields the protein CASSGGTGTGAAYEQYF. V gene TRBV5-5 combines with J gene TRBJ2-7; the match to TRBD1 covers 10 bases. Germline loops: CDR1 SGHKS, CDR2 YYEKEE (reference sequence). The CDR3 totals 17 residues. V shed 4 bases, J shed 4 bases, and the junction held 14 bases outside the gene matches.

The V and J genes are TRBV5-5 and TRBJ1-1; D might be TRBD1 (6 bases). The V gene lost 4 bases and the J gene lost 3 bases, with 19 bases spanning the gap. This CDR3 spans 16 amino acids. Germline CDR1 reads SGHKS; CDR2 reads YYEKEE (reference sequence). Here the CDR3 DNA reads TGTGCCAGCAGCCTCTATGGGGGGGCTGGGGACACTGAAGCTTTCTTT. Translation: CASSLYGGAGDTEAFF. The variable domain in full, with the rest retrieved from reference TRBV5-5 and TRBJ1-1, is DAGVTQSPTHLIKTRGQQVTLRCSPISGHKSVSWYQQVLGQGPQFIFQYYEKEERGRGNFPDRFSARQFPNYSSELNVNALLLGDSALYLCASSLYGGAGDTEAFFGQGTRLTVV.

This clonotype has at least ten counts. This chain connects TRBV6-5 to TRBJ1-2; 10 bases line up with TRBD1. With V trimmed by 6 bases and J by 8 bases, 6 bases remained unmatched. The germline V gene has CDR1 MNHEY and CDR2 SVGAGI. The CDR3 runs to 13 residues. As DNA, the CDR3 is TGTGCCAGCAGAAATCGGGACAGGGGCGGCTACACCTTC. Its translation is CASRNRDRGGYTF.

This clonotype was seen more than once but under ten times. This chain links TRBV20-1 with TRBJ1-4, with D unresolved. This CDR3 comprises 12 residues. The germline gives CDR1 DFQATT, CDR2 SNEGSKA (reference sequence). The germline V and J ends were trimmed by 6 bases and 10 bases, with 15 bases remaining between them. CDR3 DNA sequence: TGCAGTGCCGTCCCTAGGGCGGCAAAACTGTTTTTT. Amino acid sequence: CSAVPRAAKLFF.

This clonotype occurred a few times. The V gene is TRBV24-1, the J gene TRBJ1-2; a weak D match, TRBD1 (6 bases). CDR1 and CDR2 from the germline V gene are KGHDR and SFDVKD. Trimming left V 9 bases short and J 4 bases short, with 8 bases between. The CDR3 spans 11 residues. CDR3 residues: CATGGVYGYTF. For the CDR3, the DNA is TGTGCCACCGGGGGCGTCTATGGCTACACCTTC.

This clonotype has more than one count but fewer than ten. The chain links TRBV5-1 to TRBJ2-5, with 10 bases that match TRBD2. Germline-derived CDR1 and CDR2 are SGHRS and YFSETQ. This CDR3 contains 15 residues. V lost 4 bases, J lost 5 bases, and 8 bases stayed unmatched. The CDR3 DNA follows: TGCGCCAGCAGCCCTACTAGCGGGAAGGGGGAGACCCAGTACTTC. Its protein is CASSPTSGKGETQYF.

This clonotype was seen a handful of times. This chain joins TRBV20-1 and TRBJ2-1; possibly TRBD2 for D (6 bases). The CDR3 sequence is 12 residues long. Germline lookup yields CDR1 DFQATT and CDR2 SNEGSKA (reference sequence). V dropped 8 bases and J dropped 4 bases, with 12 bases sitting between them. In DNA form, the CDR3 reads TGCAGTCCTAAGGGGAGGTACAATGAGCAGTTCTTC. Protein product: CSPKGRYNEQFF.

The chain combines TRBV10-2 with TRBJ2-1, with a tentative D call TRBD2 (6 bases). V lost 4 bases and J lost 8, with 18 bases in between. CDR3 length: 15 residues. CDR1 WSHSY and CDR2 SAAADI come from the germline V gene. The CDR3 here is CASSGSGAPLHEQFF. The CDR3 bases are TGCGCCAGCAGTGGGTCGGGAGCTCCCCTCCATGAGCAGTTCTTC.

This clonotype came up a few times. The chain is built from TRBV3-1 and TRBJ2-7; D not resolved. V was trimmed by 1 base and J by 7 bases, leaving 5 bases between them. Germline-derived CDR1 and CDR2 are LGHDT and YNNKEL (reference sequence). The CDR3 consists of 11 residues. CDR3 protein: CASSQGREQYF. Here the CDR3 DNA reads TGTGCCAGCAGCCAAGGCCGAGAGCAGTACTTC.

This clonotype has a handful of counts. This rearrangement joins TRBV20-1 to TRBJ1-2; D ambiguous. Deletions cut 6 bases from V and 3 bases from J, with 14 bases between. The CDR3 consists of 13 residues. In germline, CDR1 is DFQATT, CDR2 SNEGSKA (reference sequence). CDR3 sequence: CSAPQLGDYGYTF. The CDR3 nucleotides are TGCAGTGCCCCCCAACTGGGTGACTATGGCTACACCTTC.